Listed here are 25 T cell receptor beta chains from one sample, sequenced in a study of siplizumab effects on memory and regulatory T cells. The assay was immunoSEQ multiplex PCR, and TCRdb's table has in-frame clones only and misses some. The profile shows about 120,000 clones, roughly 94% of them singletons. Sequencing was done on a sample of non-Treg CD4+ T cells sorted from blood. These receptors all stem from a human donor in good health.

This clone has only one observation. This specimen includes other DNA sequences encoding the same CDR3. The V gene is TRBV5-8, the J gene TRBJ1-5; 7 bases line up with TRBD1. CDR3 length: 14 residues. The J segment lost 2 bases and the V segment lost 2 bases, leaving 1 base of the junction unmatched. Germline V lookup: CDR1 SGHTS, CDR2 YDEGEE. The CDR3 coding sequence is TGTGCCAGCAGCTTCGGACAGGGCAATCAGCCCCAGCATTTT. Translation: CASSFGQGNQPQHF.

This clone was recorded once. The gene calls are TRBV4-1 and TRBJ1-3; D is undetermined. Trimming took off 0 bases at V and 4 bases at J, with 19 bases between the two ends. This CDR3 is built from 18 residues. Germline V gives CDR1 MGHRA, CDR2 YSYEKL. CDR3 bases: TGCGCCAGCAGCCAAGATCGGTTATTGGACTCTCGAGGAAACACCATATATTTT. Protein product: CASSQDRLLDSRGNTIYF.

This sequence joins TRBV18 and TRBJ1-1; unclear D gene. Trimming pared 3 bases from V and 0 bases from J, leaving 14 bases between. This CDR3 is built from 16 residues. The germline gives CDR1 KGHSH, CDR2 LQKENI. Written as DNA, the CDR3 is TGTGCCAGCTCACCGGGCCTGACTAACATGAACACTGAAGCTTTCTTT. Translation: CASSPGLTNMNTEAFF. Based on the CDR3 plus reference TRBV18 and TRBJ1-1, the full variable domain is NAGVMQNPRHLVRRRGQEARLRCSPMKGHSHVYWYRQLPEEGLKFMVYLQKENIIDESGMPKERFSAEFPKEGPSILRIQQVVRGDSAAYFCASSPGLTNMNTEAFFGQGTRLTVV.

The gene calls are TRBV5-8 and TRBJ1-2; no definite D call. This CDR3 contains 15 residues. CDR1 SGHTS and CDR2 YDEGEE come from the germline V gene. Trimming stripped 0 bases from V and 0 bases from J, with 9 bases between. The CDR3 DNA reads TGTGCCAGCAGCTTGGCCCTGTCAGCTAACTATGGCTACACCTTC. Translating gives CASSLALSANYGYTF.

V is TRBV5-4 and J is TRBJ1-4; D not resolved. The ends were cut back, 4 bases at V and 0 bases at J, with 10 bases in the middle. The CDR3 has 15 residues. Germline CDR1 and CDR2: SGHNT and YYREEE (reference sequence). CDR3 region: CASSQRRATNEKLFF. As DNA, the CDR3 is TGTGCCAGCAGCCAACGACGGGCAACTAATGAAAAACTGTTTTTT.

The chain is built from TRBV5-6 and TRBJ1-1; D might be TRBD1 (5 bases). The V gene's germline CDR1 is SGHDT and CDR2 YYEEEE. CDR3 length equals 13 residues. V lost 6 bases and J lost 6, with 15 bases in between. The CDR3 protein is CASTLGGWAEAFF. In DNA, the CDR3 is TGTGCCAGCACCCTGGGGGGGTGGGCTGAAGCTTTCTTT.

To note about this clone: The CDR3 carries no conserved terminal phenylalanine or tryptophan, so it likely arises from a read error. The rearrangement links TRBV5-4 to TRBJ2-7, with TRBD2 identical over 16 bases. Germline CDR1 and CDR2: SGHNT and YYREEE (reference sequence). There are 15 residues in the CDR3. After removal of 4 bases from V and 6 bases from J, the junction contained 4 bases not matched to a gene. The DNA for the CDR3 is TGTGCCAGCAGCCCGGGACTAGCGGGAGGGTCCGAGCAGTACCTC. Translation: CASSPGLAGGSEQYL.

This chain links TRBV4-1 with TRBJ1-5; tentative D call: TRBD1 (5 bases). CDR3 size: 17 residues. The germline V gene encodes CDR1 MGHRA and CDR2 YSYEKL. Trimming removed 1 base from V and 1 base from J, with 14 bases in between. This chain's CDR3 is CASSQGQGPGSNQPQHF. CDR3 in DNA: TGCGCCAGCAGCCAAGGGCAGGGACCTGGCAGCAATCAGCCCCAGCATTTT.

The sample holds a few counts of this clone. The chain has TRBV7-9 and TRBJ2-7; a possible D gene is TRBD2 (5 bases). The CDR3 loop spans 14 amino acids. CDR1 SEHNR and CDR2 FQNEAQ come from the germline V gene (reference sequence). With 5 bases removed from V and 3 bases from J, the gap between germline ends came to 14 bases. The CDR3 DNA reads as TGTGCCAGCAGCCTGCCTCCGGGGAACTACGAGCAGTACTTC. Translated, it gives CASSLPPGNYEQYF. The variable domain in full, with the rest retrieved from reference TRBV7-9 and TRBJ2-7, is DTGVSQNPRHKITKRGQNVTFRCDPISEHNRLYWYRQTLGQGPEFLTYFQNEAQLEKSRLLSDRFSAERPKGSFSTLEIQRTEQGDSAMYLCASSLPPGNYEQYFGPGTRLTVT.

In its sample, this clone was seen once. The chain joins TRBV9 to TRBJ2-1; D gene uncertain. This CDR3 has 15 residues. Germline assignment: CDR1 SGDLS and CDR2 YYNGEE. The germline V and J ends were trimmed by 4 bases and 0 bases, with 11 bases remaining between them. CDR3 sequence: CASSSGGSSYNEQFF. CDR3 bases: TGTGCCAGCAGCAGTGGCGGTTCCTCCTACAATGAGCAGTTCTTC. Full variable domain (missing parts from reference TRBV9 and TRBJ2-1): DSGVTQTPKHLITATGQRVTLRCSPRSGDLSVYWYQQSLDQGLQFLIQYYNGEERAKGNILERFSAQQFPDLHSELNLSSLELGDSALYFCASSSGGSSYNEQFFGPGTRLTVL.

The chain joins TRBV27 to TRBJ2-7; D may match TRBD1 or TRBD2 (6 bases each). The V gene's germline CDR1 is MNHEY and CDR2 SMNVEV (reference sequence). There are 13 residues in the CDR3. Trimming stripped 2 bases from V and 6 bases from J, with 11 bases between. The chain's CDR3 is CASSLPQGGEQYF. In nucleotides, the CDR3 is TGTGCCAGCAGTTTACCACAGGGAGGCGAGCAGTACTTC.

The chain recombines TRBV11-3 with TRBJ2-3; D tentatively fits TRBD1 or TRBD2 (6 bases each). V lost 0 bases, J lost 8 bases, and 12 bases lay in between. In germline, CDR1 is SGHNT, CDR2 YENEEA. The CDR3 length is 14 residues. This chain's CDR3 is CASSLDLKGGTQYF. As DNA, the CDR3 is TGTGCCAGCAGCTTAGATCTAAAGGGGGGTACGCAGTATTTT.

The V call is TRBV27, the J call TRBJ1-6; D is possibly TRBD1 (5 bases). Germline V gives CDR1 MNHEY, CDR2 SMNVEV (reference sequence). The V gene lost 5 bases and the J gene lost 7 bases, with 12 bases spanning the gap. The CDR3 length is 14 residues. The CDR3 loop is CASSQDTWNSPLHF. CDR3 bases: TGTGCCAGCAGTCAGGACACTTGGAATTCACCCCTCCACTTT.

The rearrangement links TRBV6-5 to TRBJ1-4; D uncertain. This CDR3 has 14 amino acids. CDR1 MNHEY and CDR2 SVGAGI come from the germline V gene. The V gene lost 0 bases and the J gene lost 8 bases, with 10 bases spanning the gap. The CDR3 here is CASSYSRTGEKLFF. In DNA form, the CDR3 reads TGTGCCAGCAGTTACTCACGGACGGGGGAAAAACTGTTTTTT.

The chain couples TRBV29-1 to TRBJ2-5; D may be TRBD2 (6 bases). Trimming took off 3 bases at V and 7 bases at J, with 12 bases between the two ends. The CDR3 is 12 residues long. Germline assignment: CDR1 SQVTM and CDR2 ANQGSEA. CDR3 DNA: TGCAGCGTTGATGGTCAGCGGGCGACCCAGTACTTC. Protein: CSVDGQRATQYF. The variable domain in full, with the rest retrieved from reference TRBV29-1 and TRBJ2-5, is SAVISQKPSRDICQRGTSLTIQCQVDSQVTMMFWYRQQPGQSLTLIATANQGSEATYESGFVIDKFPISRPNLTFSTLTVSNMSPEDSSIYLCSVDGQRATQYFGPGTRLLVL.

The chain couples TRBV7-8 to TRBJ2-1, with no clear D. Per the germline V gene, CDR1 is SGHVS and CDR2 is FQNEAQ. Trimming stripped 5 bases from V and 3 bases from J, with 11 bases between. The CDR3 totals 14 residues. The CDR3 loop is CASSVREVYNEQFF. The CDR3 DNA reads TGTGCCAGCAGCGTACGCGAGGTCTACAATGAGCAGTTCTTC.

Of note for this clone: One end of the junction is discordant with germline, which a read error may explain. The chain couples TRBV11-2 to TRBJ2-5; 8 bases are shared with TRBD2. Germline lookup yields CDR1 SGHAT and CDR2 FQNNGV. The CDR3 loop spans 16 amino acids. The CDR3 spells CASSLGRGGDQETQYF. The CDR3 DNA reads as TGTGCCAGCAGCTTAGGACGGGGGGGCGACCAGGAGACCCAGTACTTC. Together with reference TRBV11-2 and TRBJ2-5, the CDR3 gives the full variable domain: EAGVAQSPRYKIIEKRQSVAFWCNPISGHATLYWYQQILGQGPKLLIQFQNNGVVDDSQLPKDRFSAERLKGVDSTLKIQPAKLEDSAVYLCASSLGRGGDQETQYFGPGTRLLVL.

The chain recombines TRBV7-9 with TRBJ2-7; the D is unclear. The CDR3 is 14 amino acids. Germline V gene data show CDR1 as SEHNR and CDR2 as FQNEAQ (reference sequence). The V gene lost 2 bases and the J gene lost 2 bases, with 10 bases spanning the gap. CDR3 amino acids: CASSLSATTYEQYF. In nucleotides, the CDR3 is TGTGCCAGCAGCTTAAGTGCAACTACCTACGAGCAGTACTTC. Full variable domain (missing parts from reference TRBV7-9 and TRBJ2-7): DTGVSQNPRHKITKRGQNVTFRCDPISEHNRLYWYRQTLGQGPEFLTYFQNEAQLEKSRLLSDRFSAERPKGSFSTLEIQRTEQGDSAMYLCASSLSATTYEQYFGPGTRLTVT.

CDR3 bases: TGTGCCAGCAGGCCTACCGGGACAGGTGGCGCTTTCTTT. Amino acids: CASRPTGTGGAFF. This chain uses TRBV6-5 with TRBJ1-1; 8 positions agree with TRBD1. The CDR3 is 13 amino acids. J was trimmed by 11 bases and V by 6 bases; bases with no gene match: 11. Per the germline V gene, CDR1 is MNHEY and CDR2 is SVGAGI.

The rearrangement uses TRBV18 and TRBJ2-7; the D gene is possibly TRBD2 (6 bases). From germline, CDR1 is KGHSH and CDR2 LQKENI. CDR3 length equals 13 residues. Trimming pared 6 bases from V and 5 bases from J, leaving 14 bases between. CDR3 protein: CASSPTTGDEQYF. The CDR3 DNA is TGTGCCAGCTCTCCAACTACGGGGGACGAGCAGTACTTC. Full variable domain (rest looked up from reference TRBV18 and TRBJ2-7): NAGVMQNPRHLVRRRGQEARLRCSPMKGHSHVYWYRQLPEEGLKFMVYLQKENIIDESGMPKERFSAEFPKEGPSILRIQQVVRGDSAAYFCASSPTTGDEQYFGPGTRLTVT.

To note about this clone: The same CDR3 also results from other DNA sequences found in this sample. The V call is TRBV18, the J call TRBJ2-3, with 10 positions matching TRBD2. V was pared by 3 bases and J by 1 base, with 1 base of the junction left unmatched. The CDR3 extends over 15 amino acids. Germline V lookup: CDR1 KGHSH, CDR2 LQKENI. CDR3 amino acids: CASSPGTSGTDTQYF. The DNA for the CDR3 is TGTGCCAGCTCACCCGGGACTAGCGGCACAGATACGCAGTATTTT.

The chain has TRBV2 and TRBJ1-5; no reliable D call. Germline CDR1 and CDR2: SNHLY and FYNNEI. Trimming shortened V by 7 bases and J by 0 bases, and 10 bases separated the two germline ends. CDR3 size: 14 residues. CDR3 loop: CASMGSLSNQPQHF. Written as DNA, the CDR3 is TGTGCCAGCATGGGGTCCCTTAGCAATCAGCCCCAGCATTTT.

The V call is TRBV6-1, the J call TRBJ1-4; TRBD1 matches at 7 bases. The CDR3 loop spans 14 amino acids. From germline, CDR1 is MNHNS and CDR2 SASEGT. J was trimmed by 8 bases and V by 6 bases; bases with no gene match: 9. In DNA form, the CDR3 reads TGTGCCAGCAGGGGACAGCTCGTTAGGGAAAAACTGTTTTTT. Its protein product is CASRGQLVREKLFF.

The chain has TRBV7-8 and TRBJ1-2; 9 positions agree with TRBD1. CDR1 is SGHVS and CDR2 is FQNEAQ in the germline V gene. The CDR3 spans 12 residues. With V trimmed by 3 bases and J by 8 bases, 1 base remained unmatched. The CDR3 DNA sequence: TGTGCCAGCAGCTTGGGGACAGGGGGCTACACCTTC. This gives the protein CASSLGTGGYTF. Variable domain in full (rest from reference TRBV7-8 and TRBJ1-2): GAGVSQSPRYKVAKRGQDVALRCDPISGHVSLFWYQQALGQGPEFLTYFQNEAQLDKSGLPSDRFFAERPEGSVSTLKIQRTQQEDSAVYLCASSLGTGGYTFGSGTRLTVV.

J is TRBJ1-2 and V is TRBV5-4; 12 positions match TRBD1. Germline CDR1 reads SGHNT; CDR2 reads YYREEE (reference sequence). J gave up 10 bases and V 2 bases, and 3 bases lay outside the gene matches. The CDR3 has 13 amino acids. The CDR3 nucleotides are TGTGCCAGCAGCTTCGGGACAGGGGGCGACTACACCTTC. Encoded protein: CASSFGTGGDYTF. Filled out from reference TRBV5-4 and TRBJ1-2, the complete variable domain reads ETGVTQSPTHLIKTRGQQVTLRCSSQSGHNTVSWYQQALGQGPQFIFQYYREEENGRGNFPPRFSGLQFPNYSSELNVNALELDDSALYLCASSFGTGGDYTFGSGTRLTVV.